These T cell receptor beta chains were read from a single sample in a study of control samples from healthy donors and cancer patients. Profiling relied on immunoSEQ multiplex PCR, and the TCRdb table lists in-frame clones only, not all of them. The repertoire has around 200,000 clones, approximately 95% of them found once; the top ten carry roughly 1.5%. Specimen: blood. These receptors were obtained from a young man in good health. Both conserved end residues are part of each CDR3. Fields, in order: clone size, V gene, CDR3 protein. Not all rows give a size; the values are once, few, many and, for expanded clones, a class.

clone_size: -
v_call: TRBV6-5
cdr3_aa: CASSSDIGGTEAFF

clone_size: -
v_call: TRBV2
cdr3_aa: CASTRTGGESNQPQHF

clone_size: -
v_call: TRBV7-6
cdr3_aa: CASSLWTGGSADTQYF

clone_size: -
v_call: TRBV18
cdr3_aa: CASSPGSYNEQFF

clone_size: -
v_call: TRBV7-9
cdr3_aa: CASSLVLQGFTGELFF

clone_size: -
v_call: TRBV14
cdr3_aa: CASSQPSDRGTEAFF

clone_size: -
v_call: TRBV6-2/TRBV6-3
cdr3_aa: CASSRPTVSGNTIYF

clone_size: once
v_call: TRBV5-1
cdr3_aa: CASSLTLSLETQYF

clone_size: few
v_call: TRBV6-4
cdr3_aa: CASSPSSGGADTQYF

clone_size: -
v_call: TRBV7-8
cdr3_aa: CASTRMGKTQYF

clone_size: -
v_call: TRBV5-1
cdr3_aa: CASSSQPTAGYTF

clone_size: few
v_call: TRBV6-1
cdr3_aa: CASSGRTGGGSPYEQYF

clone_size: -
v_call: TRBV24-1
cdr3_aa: CATSEFQTDTQYF

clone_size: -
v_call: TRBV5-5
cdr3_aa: CASSLVRDPYGYTF

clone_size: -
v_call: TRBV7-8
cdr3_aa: CASSHRDLGYEQYF

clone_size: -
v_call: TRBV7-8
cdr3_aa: CASSLVGPGYNSPLHF

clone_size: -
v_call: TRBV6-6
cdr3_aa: CASSLRTPYGYTF

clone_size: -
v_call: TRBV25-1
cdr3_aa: CASSHPGGVTEAFF

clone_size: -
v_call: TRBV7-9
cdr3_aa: CASSFSDQPQHF

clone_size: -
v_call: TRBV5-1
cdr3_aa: CASSLETRILNTEAFF

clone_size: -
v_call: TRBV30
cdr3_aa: CAWRSGDRETQYF

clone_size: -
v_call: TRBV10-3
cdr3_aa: CAISDMTENTEAFF

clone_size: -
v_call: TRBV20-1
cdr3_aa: CSAAQENEQFF

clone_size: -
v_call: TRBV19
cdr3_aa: CATNGQGMVGRSYNEQFF

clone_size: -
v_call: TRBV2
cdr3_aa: CASSGRQGGVNTEAFF

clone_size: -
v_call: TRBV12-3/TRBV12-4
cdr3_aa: CASSLFGNTIYF

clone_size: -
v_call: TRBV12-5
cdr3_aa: CASGPARTANYGYTF

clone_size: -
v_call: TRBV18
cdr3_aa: CASSPLRDKGELFF

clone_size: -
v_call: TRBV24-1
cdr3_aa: CATSESGQGPNQPQHF

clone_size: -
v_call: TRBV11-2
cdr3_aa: CASSSRGEGDEKLFF

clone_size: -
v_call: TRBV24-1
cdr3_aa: CATSDSRGNSPLHF

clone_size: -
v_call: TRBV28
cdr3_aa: CASSYVGGDSNQPQHF

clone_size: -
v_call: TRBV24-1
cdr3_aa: CATSEPRSGSGELFF

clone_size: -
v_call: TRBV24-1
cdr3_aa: CATSDATRGVAGSSYNEQFF

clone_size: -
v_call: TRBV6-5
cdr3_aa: CASKGNLAKNIQYF

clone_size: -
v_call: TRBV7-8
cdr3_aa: CASSHQYYEQYF

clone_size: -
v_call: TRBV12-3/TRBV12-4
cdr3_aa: CASSFVGKLFF

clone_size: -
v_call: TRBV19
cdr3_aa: CASTLAPSGGNTQYF

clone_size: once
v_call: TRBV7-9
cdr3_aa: CASSRNSGGARNEQFF

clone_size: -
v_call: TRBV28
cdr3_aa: CASSGAGPRNTEAFF

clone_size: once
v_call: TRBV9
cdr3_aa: CASSVVSSGGEQYF

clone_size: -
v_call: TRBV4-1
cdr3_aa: CATGQGGQETQYF

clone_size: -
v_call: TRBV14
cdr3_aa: CASSENTEAFF

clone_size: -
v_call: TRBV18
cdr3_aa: CASSHDREGAFF

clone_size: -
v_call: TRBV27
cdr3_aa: CASSKTTWDRGKEGYTF

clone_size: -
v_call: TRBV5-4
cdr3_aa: CASSVGTSEDGKTQYF

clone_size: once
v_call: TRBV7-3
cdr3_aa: CASSLRGLVTDTQYF